These 17 T cell receptor beta chains came from one sample sequenced in a study of blood T cells in healthy people across ages. Then a second PCR, running about 6 to 11 cycles, was carried out with a sample-barcoded 5' primer and a J-beta primer mix. TCRdb analysed the 5' RACE reads with MiXCR anew, one entry per CDR3 protein. The repertoire holds 1.5 million to 2 million distinct CDR3 sequences, with about 49% as singletons. Sequencing was performed on blood. These receptor sequences come from a middle-aged woman in good health.

The chain combines TRBV6-5 with TRBJ1-2; D call uncertain. The CDR3 runs 16 residues. Trimming took off 6 bases at V and 3 bases at J, with 20 bases between the two ends. Germline CDR1 and CDR2: MNHEY and SVGAGI. As DNA, the CDR3 is TGTGCCAGCAGCTCTTACTTTAGCGGCCCCGACTATGGCTACACCTTC. Its translation is CASSSYFSGPDYGYTF.

V and J are TRBV12-3 or TRBV12-4 and TRBJ1-2; TRBD1 might be the D (5 bases). V dropped 5 bases and J dropped 8 bases, with 18 bases sitting between them. The CDR3 is 14 amino acids. Written as DNA, the CDR3 is TGTGCCAGCAGTCCTACCACAGGAGTTAGCGGCTACACCTTC. Translating gives CASSPTTGVSGYTF.

The chain employs TRBV7-2 and TRBJ2-3; TRBD2 is a possible D gene (7 bases). The CDR3 loop spans 15 amino acids. Germline values: CDR1 SGHTA, CDR2 FQGNSA. The V gene lost 0 bases and the J gene lost 7 bases, with 14 bases spanning the gap. The CDR3 sequence is CASSLAGGAQYTQYF. Written as DNA, the CDR3 is TGTGCCAGCAGCTTAGCGGGGGGGGCTCAGTATACGCAGTATTTT. The full variable domain, with the rest looked up from reference TRBV7-2 and TRBJ2-3, is GAGVSQSPSNKVTEKGKDVELRCDPISGHTALYWYRQSLGQGLEFLIYFQGNSAPDKSGLPSDRFSAERTGGSVSTLTIQRTQQEDSAVYLCASSLAGGAQYTQYFGPGTRLTVL.

V and J are TRBV21-1 and TRBJ2-4; TRBD1, the table's D call, lacks a check against the DNA. The better agreement between TRBJ2-5 and the DNA end casts doubt on the J call. TRBV21-1 has pseudogene status. CDR3 length: 12 residues. The CDR3 sequence: CASRHHMGTQYF. CDR3 nucleotide sequence: TGTGCCAGCAGGCACCATATGGGGACCCAGTACTTC.

In its sample, this clonotype was seen a few times. J is TRBJ2-6 and V is TRBV7-8; D is unresolved. Germline CDR1 is SGHVS and CDR2 is FQNEAQ. CDR3 length: 18 residues. V was cut by 0 bases and J by 0 bases, with 12 bases left in between. CDR3 in amino acids: CASSLAQWLDSGANVLTF. The CDR3 DNA follows: TGTGCCAGCAGCTTAGCGCAATGGTTAGACTCTGGGGCCAACGTCCTGACTTTC.

The genes are TRBV18 and TRBJ2-5; 7 bases match TRBD1. The J call may not be correct, given that the DNA end is closer to TRBJ2-7. Looked up from germline, CDR1 is KGHSH and CDR2 is LQKENI. This CDR3 has 14 residues. CDR3 sequence: CASSPSQGVNEQYF. The CDR3 bases are TGTGCCAGCTCACCTTCGCAGGGGGTGAACGAGCAGTACTTC.

The rearrangement links TRBV6-5 to TRBJ1-5; tentative D call: TRBD1 (5 bases). CDR1 is MNHEY, CDR2 SVGAGI, per germline. The CDR3 is made up of 13 amino acids. V was shortened by 4 bases and J by 7 bases, with 11 bases between the two germline ends. DNA of the CDR3: TGTGCCAGCAGTTCGTTAACAGGACAGCCCCAGCATTTT. Protein sequence: CASSSLTGQPQHF.

The rearrangement uses TRBV6-2 or TRBV6-3 and TRBJ2-5; 7 bases line up with TRBD1. The DNA end lines up better with TRBJ2-7; the J call may be wrong. The V gene's germline CDR1 is MNHEY and CDR2 SVGEGT. The CDR3 consists of 13 residues. The CDR3 loop reads CASSDDRVREQYF. As DNA, the CDR3 is TGTGCCAGCAGCGACGACAGGGTTCGCGAGCAGTACTTC.

This clonotype occurred a few times. The CDR3 DNA reads TGTGCCAGTAGTAAACAGAGCTCCTACAATGAGCAGTTCTTC. Translating gives CASSKQSSYNEQFF. The chain employs TRBV19 and TRBJ2-1; D unresolved. The germline CDR1 and CDR2 sequences are LNHDA and SQIVND (reference sequence). V was pared by 4 bases and J by 0 bases, with 7 bases between. This CDR3 is built from 14 residues.

The gene calls are TRBV20-1 and TRBJ2-1; D not certain. Germline CDR1 reads DFQATT; CDR2 reads SNEGSKA (reference sequence). V was trimmed by 5 bases and J by 2 bases, leaving 7 bases between them. This CDR3 has 12 residues. The CDR3 nucleotides are TGCAGTGCTGACGACACCTACAATGAGCAGTTCTTC. It yields the protein CSADDTYNEQFF.

This clonotype has only a few counts. The chain employs TRBV7-2 and TRBJ2-2, with D uncertain. V was shortened by 7 bases and J by 5 bases, with 11 bases between the two germline ends. CDR1 and CDR2 (germline): SGHTA, FQGNSA. CDR3 size: 13 residues. The CDR3 sequence is CASTLSETGELFF. Written as DNA, the CDR3 is TGTGCCAGCACCCTGTCAGAGACCGGGGAGCTGTTTTTT.

The gene calls are TRBV15 and TRBJ2-4, with TRBD1 matching over 9 bases. The J call may be wrong; the DNA end is better matched by TRBJ2-7. CDR3 length: 16 residues. Germline CDR1 LNHNV, CDR2 YYDKDF (reference sequence). As DNA, the CDR3 is TGTGCCACCAGCAGAGATCTCGGGACAGGGATCTACGAGCAGTACTTC. This codes for CATSRDLGTGIYEQYF.

The V gene is TRBV12-3 or TRBV12-4, the J gene TRBJ2-3; the D gene is possibly TRBD1 (6 bases). Trimming left V 7 bases short and J 0 bases short, with 14 bases between. The length of the CDR3 is 15 residues. In DNA, the CDR3 is TGTGCCAGCACCCCTAGCAGGGGTAGCACAGATACGCAGTATTTT. It translates to CASTPSRGSTDTQYF.

This clonotype has a handful of counts. The gene calls are TRBV20-1 and TRBJ2-5; 10 nucleotides agree with TRBD2. Per germline, CDR1 DFQATT and CDR2 SNEGSKA (reference sequence). CDR3 length: 16 residues. V dropped 4 bases and J dropped 0; count of bases not matched to a gene: 8. The CDR3 sequence: CSATRGTSAYQETQYF. CDR3 DNA sequence: TGCAGTGCTACCCGGGGGACTAGCGCCTACCAAGAGACCCAGTACTTC.

This clonotype was observed a few times. The chain links TRBV6-6 to TRBJ2-1; D may match TRBD1 or TRBD2 (6 bases each). The CDR3 runs to 14 residues. Trimming took off 6 bases at V and 7 bases at J, with 16 bases between the two ends. Germline CDR1 MNHNY, CDR2 SVGAGI (reference sequence). CDR3 in DNA: TGTGCCAGCAGGAGAGACGGGGGCGGGAATGAGCAGTTCTTC. It yields the protein CASRRDGGGNEQFF.

The gene calls are TRBV5-1 and TRBJ1-1; D is uncertain. CDR1 SGHRS and CDR2 YFSETQ come from the germline V gene. Trimming took off 4 bases at V and 11 bases at J, with 15 bases between the two ends. This CDR3 has 12 residues. The CDR3 loop is CASSRDLTSAFF. Here the CDR3 DNA reads TGCGCCAGCAGCCGGGATCTTACGAGCGCTTTCTTT.

The V call is TRBV27, the J call TRBJ2-4; D might be TRBD1 or TRBD2, each matching 5 bases. V was cut by 7 bases and J by 0 bases, with 25 bases left in between. The CDR3 sequence is 19 residues long. The germline gives CDR1 MNHEY, CDR2 SMNVEV (reference sequence). The CDR3 here is CASTSTVRDGILAKNIQYF. CDR3 coding DNA: TGTGCCAGCACTTCCACGGTCCGGGACGGAATTCTAGCCAAAAACATTCAGTACTTC.